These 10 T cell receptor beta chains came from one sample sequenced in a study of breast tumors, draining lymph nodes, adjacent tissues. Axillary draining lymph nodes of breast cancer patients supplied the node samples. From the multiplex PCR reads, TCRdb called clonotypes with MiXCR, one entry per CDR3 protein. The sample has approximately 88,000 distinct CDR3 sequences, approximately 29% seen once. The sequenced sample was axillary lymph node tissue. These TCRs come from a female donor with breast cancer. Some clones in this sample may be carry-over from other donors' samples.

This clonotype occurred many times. The CDR3 here is CASSLGLNNEQFF. CDR3 nucleotide sequence: TGCGCCAGCAGCTTGGGCCTAAACAATGAGCAGTTCTTC. The gene calls are TRBV5-1 and TRBJ2-1; no clear D gene. The CDR3 spans 13 residues. Deletions cut 0 bases from V and 5 bases from J, with 6 bases between. The germline CDR1 and CDR2 sequences are SGHRS and YFSETQ.

The CDR3 loop is CASSEEGSSPLHF. DNA for the CDR3: TGTGCCAGCAGTGAAGAGGGTAGTTCACCCCTCCACTTT. This chain links TRBV2 with TRBJ1-6, with D unclear. Germline CDR1 reads SNHLY; CDR2 reads FYNNEI. The CDR3 is made up of 13 amino acids. The V and J ends lost 1 base and 9 bases respectively, with 7 bases between them. Variable domain in full (rest from reference TRBV2 and TRBJ1-6): EPEVTQTPSHQVTQMGQEVILRCVPISNHLYFYWYRQILGQKVEFLVSFYNNEISEKSEIFDDQFSVERPDGSNFTLKIRSTKLEDSAMYFCASSEEGSSPLHFGNGTRLTVT.

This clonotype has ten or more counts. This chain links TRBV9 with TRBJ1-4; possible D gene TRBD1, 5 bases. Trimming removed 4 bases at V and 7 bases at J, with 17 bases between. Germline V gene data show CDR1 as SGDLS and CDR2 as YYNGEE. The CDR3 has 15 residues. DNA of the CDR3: TGTGCCAGCAGCCCCCGGGGGGGACGTGGTGAAAAACTGTTTTTT. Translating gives CASSPRGGRGEKLFF.

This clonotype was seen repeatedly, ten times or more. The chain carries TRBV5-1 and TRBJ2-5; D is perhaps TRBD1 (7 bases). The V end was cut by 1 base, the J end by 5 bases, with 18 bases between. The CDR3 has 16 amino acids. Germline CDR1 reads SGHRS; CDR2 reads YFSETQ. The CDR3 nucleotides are TGCGCCAGCAGCTTGTCGGGCAGGGGGGAATCGGAGACCCAGTACTTC. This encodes CASSLSGRGESETQYF.

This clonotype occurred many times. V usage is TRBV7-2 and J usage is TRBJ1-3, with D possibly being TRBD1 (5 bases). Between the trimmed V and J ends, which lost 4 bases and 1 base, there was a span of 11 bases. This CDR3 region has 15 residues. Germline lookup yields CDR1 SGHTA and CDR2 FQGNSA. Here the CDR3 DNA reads TGTGCCAGCAGCTGGGCGGGGGGGTCTGGAAACACCATATATTTT. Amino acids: CASSWAGGSGNTIYF. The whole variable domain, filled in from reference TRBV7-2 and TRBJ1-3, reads GAGVSQSPSNKVTEKGKDVELRCDPISGHTALYWYRQSLGQGLEFLIYFQGNSAPDKSGLPSDRFSAERTGGSVSTLTIQRTQQEDSAVYLCASSWAGGSGNTIYFGEGSWLTVV.

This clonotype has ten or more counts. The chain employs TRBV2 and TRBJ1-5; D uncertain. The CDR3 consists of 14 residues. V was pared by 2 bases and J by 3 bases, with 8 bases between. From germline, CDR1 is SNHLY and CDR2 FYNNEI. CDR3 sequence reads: CASSEPLDNQPQHF. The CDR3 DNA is TGTGCCAGCAGTGAACCGTTGGACAATCAGCCCCAGCATTTT.

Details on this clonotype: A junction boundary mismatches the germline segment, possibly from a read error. The CDR3 DNA reads as TGTGCCACCAGGCAGGGATTCCCCTATAACTCACCCCTCCACTTT. As protein: CATRQGFPYNSPLHF. The chain uses TRBV15 and TRBJ1-6, with D possibly matching TRBD1 (5 bases). Germline CDR1 LNHNV, CDR2 YYDKDF (reference sequence). This CDR3 contains 15 residues. The full variable domain, in which reference TRBV15 and TRBJ1-6 provide the parts outside the CDR3, is DAMVIQNPRYQVTQFGKPVTLSCSQTLNHNVMYWYQQKSSQAPKLLFHYYDKDFNNEADTPDNFQSRRPNTSFCFLDIRSPGLGDTAMYLCATRQGFPYNSPLHFGNGTRLTVT.

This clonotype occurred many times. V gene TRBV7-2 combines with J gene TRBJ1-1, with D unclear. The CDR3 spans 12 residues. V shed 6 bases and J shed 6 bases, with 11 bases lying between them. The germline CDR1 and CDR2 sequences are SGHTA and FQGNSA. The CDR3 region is CASSQDLPEAFF. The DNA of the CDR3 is TGTGCCAGCAGTCAGGACCTACCTGAAGCTTTCTTT.

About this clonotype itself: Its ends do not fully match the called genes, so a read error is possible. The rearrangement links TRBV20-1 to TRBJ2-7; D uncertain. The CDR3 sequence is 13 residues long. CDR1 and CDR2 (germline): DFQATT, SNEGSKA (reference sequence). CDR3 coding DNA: TGCAGTGCTAGACGAGGCTACTCCTACGCGCAGTACTTC. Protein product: CSARRGYSYAQYF.

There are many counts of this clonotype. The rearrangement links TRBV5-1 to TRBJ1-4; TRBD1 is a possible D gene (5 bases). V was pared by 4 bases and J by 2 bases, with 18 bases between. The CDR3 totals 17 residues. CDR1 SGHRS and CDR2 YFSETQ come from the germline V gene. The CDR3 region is CASSQGLAGGTNEKLFF. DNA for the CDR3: TGCGCCAGCAGCCAGGGACTAGCGGGAGGTACTAATGAAAAACTGTTTTTT.